These 27 T cell receptor beta chains were all obtained from the same sample, sequenced in a study of T cell clonality in common variable immunodeficiency. The protocol was immunoSEQ multiplex PCR, while the TCRdb copy is restricted to in-frame clones and leaves out a portion. The sample has around 32,000 clones, none seen only once. What was sequenced was peripheral blood mononuclear cells. The source is a person aged 18 to 70 in good health.

This clone appeared a few times. The CDR3 end is not reached by the read, which stops 3 residues before it; the germline J gene fills it in. The chain employs TRBV5-1 and TRBJ2-5, with a weak D call TRBD1 (6 bases). This CDR3 is built from 15 residues. In germline, CDR1 is SGHRS, CDR2 YFSETQ. The ends were cut back, 7 bases at V and 2 bases at J, with 18 bases in the middle. This chain's CDR3 is CASGQGIGEQETQYF. Partial CDR3 DNA: TGCGCCAGCGGCCAGGGGATCGGGGAACAAGAGACC.

The table lists this clone with many counts. Incomplete CDR3 DNA: TGTGCCTGGAGTGAGGCAGGGGATGCCGAG. It codes for CAWSEAGDAE. The whole CDR3 is CAWSEAGDAEQYF. The rearrangement joins TRBV30 to TRBJ2-7, with TRBD1 as a possible D gene (6 bases). The read halts 3 residues ahead of the CDR3 end, with the missing end drawn from the germline J gene. CDR1 and CDR2 (germline): GTSNPN, SVGIG (reference sequence). Trimming took off 1 base at V and 6 bases at J, with 13 bases between the two ends. CDR3 size: 13 residues.

This clone appeared many times. The read is 3 residues too short to cover the CDR3 end, so that end is filled in from the germline J gene. This chain joins TRBV10-3 and TRBJ2-2; 8 nucleotides agree with TRBD1. Looked up from germline, CDR1 is ENHRY and CDR2 is SYGVKD. This CDR3 contains 15 residues. CDR3 DNA, as far as it was read: TGTGCCATCAGTGAGGGGACAGGACCTAATGAAAAG. This translates into CAISEGTGPNEK. The entire CDR3 reads CAISEGTGPNEKLFF.

This clone has ten or more counts. The DNA ends 3 residues before the CDR3 does, and the rest of the CDR3 is filled in from the germline J gene. The chain carries TRBV13 and TRBJ2-1, with 10 bases fitting TRBD1. After removal of 0 bases from V and 5 bases from J, the junction contained 7 bases not matched to a gene. CDR3 length equals 17 residues. Germline lookup yields CDR1 PRHDT and CDR2 FYEKMQ (reference sequence). CDR3 bases read: TGTGCCAGCAGCTTAGGCCCTAGGGACAGGGGCCACAATGAG. Residues: CASSLGPRDRGHNE. The whole CDR3 sequence reads CASSLGPRDRGHNEQFF.

This clone was observed at least ten times. The read halts 3 residues ahead of the CDR3 end, with the missing end drawn from the germline J gene. The rearrangement joins TRBV30 to TRBJ1-2; weak D call: TRBD1 (5 bases). Germline CDR1 is GTSNPN and CDR2 is SVGIG (reference sequence). This CDR3 is built from 12 residues. The covered CDR3 bases are TGTGCCTGGAATGGAGGGGCTGGAGGC. It specifies CAWNGGAGG. The whole CDR3 region reads CAWNGGAGGYTF.

This clone was seen ten or more times. Coverage ceases 3 residues before the CDR3 finishes, and the germline J gene fills in the end. The chain uses TRBV7-9 and TRBJ1-1; D is unresolved. Germline V lookup: CDR1 SEHNR, CDR2 FQNEAQ (reference sequence). This CDR3 is 14 amino acids long. Trimming stripped 2 bases from V and 1 base from J, with 8 bases between. The sequenced CDR3 bases are TGTGCCAGCAGCTTACTCGAAGGGAACACTGAA. It encodes CASSLLEGNTE. The entire CDR3 sequence reads CASSLLEGNTEAFF. The full variable domain, rest sourced from reference TRBV7-9 and TRBJ1-1, is DTGVSQNPRHKITKRGQNVTFRCDPISEHNRLYWYRQTLGQGPEFLTYFQNEAQLEKSRLLSDRFSAERPKGSFSTLEIQRTEQGDSAMYLCASSLLEGNTEAFFGQGTRLTVV.

This clone has at least ten counts. The read ends 3 residues early relative to the CDR3; the germline J gene fills the gap. The chain has TRBV7-8 and TRBJ1-1; tentatively, D is TRBD1 (5 bases). The CDR3 spans 14 residues. CDR1 and CDR2 from the germline V gene are SGHVS and FQNEAQ. V lost 5 bases, J lost 3 bases, and 13 bases lay in between. Partial CDR3 DNA: TGTGCCAGCAGCCCTCGCTGGGGGGACACTGAA. Its protein is CASSPRWGDTE. The full CDR3 reads CASSPRWGDTEAFF.

This clone was detected a few times. The junction departs from germline at one end; a sequencing error may be responsible. The read stops 3 residues short of the end of the CDR3; the missing end is completed from the germline J gene. The chain combines TRBV2 with TRBJ2-3, with 9 positions matching TRBD2. The CDR3 is 17 amino acids. Germline assignment: CDR1 SNHLY and CDR2 FYNNEI. This CDR3 reads CASRPEASGKRSDAQYF. CDR3 bases read: TGTGCCAGCAGACCTGAGGCTAGCGGGAAACGGTCAGATGCG. Full variable domain (remainder filled in from reference TRBV2 and TRBJ2-3): EPEVTQTPSHQVTQMGQEVILRCVPISNHLYFYWYRQILGQKVEFLVSFYNNEISEKSEIFDDQFSVERPDGSNFTLKIRSTKLEDSAMYFCASRPEASGKRSDAQYFGPGTRLTVL.

The table lists this clone with many counts. The CDR3 goes on 3 residues after the read ends, and that part is filled in from the germline J gene. This chain uses TRBV19 with TRBJ1-1; tentatively, D is TRBD1 (5 bases). The CDR3 contains 14 residues. The V end lost 6 bases, the J end lost 6 bases, and 17 bases lay between the germline ends. Germline CDR1 reads LNHDA; CDR2 reads SQIVND (reference sequence). The chain's CDR3 is CASSTDGRAPEAFF. The sequenced CDR3 bases are TGTGCCAGTAGCACAGATGGCAGGGCCCCTGAA.

This clone has at least ten counts. Read data end 3 residues before the CDR3 end; the end is taken from the germline J gene. This chain links TRBV19 with TRBJ2-6; 9 bases map to TRBD1. The V segment lost 6 bases and the J segment 1 base; nucleotides outside the gene matches: 7. Germline CDR1 reads LNHDA; CDR2 reads SQIVND (reference sequence). The CDR3 spans 17 residues. CDR3 DNA, as far as it was read: TGTGCCAGTAGCCAGGACAGGGGACCTTCTGGGGCCAACGTC. The encoded protein is CASSQDRGPSGANV. The full-length CDR3 reads as CASSQDRGPSGANVLTF.

This clone came up many times. The CDR3 end falls 3 residues outside the read, so it is completed with the germline J gene. J is TRBJ2-3 and V is TRBV6-1; TRBD2 aligns across 8 bases. V was pared by 0 bases and J by 6 bases, with 8 bases of the junction left unmatched. The CDR3 has 16 residues. Germline lookup yields CDR1 MNHNS and CDR2 SASEGT. This CDR3 reads CASSEATTSGLDTQYF. CDR3 DNA, as far as it was read: TGTGCCAGCAGTGAAGCAACTACTAGCGGCCTCGATACG.

This clone showed up many times. The sequence runs out 3 residues before the end of the CDR3; the remainder is reconstructed from the germline J gene. The J gene is TRBJ2-2, the V gene TRBV12-3 or TRBV12-4; D may be TRBD1 (6 bases). The CDR3 sequence is 15 residues long. The V and J ends lost 6 bases and 6 bases respectively, with 17 bases between them. The CDR3 is CASRRNRAIAGELFF. The sequenced part of the CDR3 DNA is TGTGCCAGCAGACGTAACAGGGCTATCGCCGGGGAG.

Note on this clone: Compared with germline, one end of the junction differs, possibly owing to a read error. The CDR3 goes on 3 residues after the read ends, and that part is filled in from the germline J gene. This specimen includes other DNA sequences encoding the same CDR3. This chain connects TRBV5-1 to TRBJ1-2; TRBD1 aligns across 10 bases. From germline, CDR1 is SGHRS and CDR2 YFSETQ. The CDR3 runs 16 residues. CDR3: CASSGSGTGDLYGYTF. The CDR3 bases that were read are TGCGCCAGCAGCGGCTCCGGGACAGGGGATCTTTATGGA.

This clone was picked up many times. The CDR3 end lies 3 residues beyond the end of the read and is filled in from the germline J gene. This same CDR3 is encoded by further DNA sequences in the sample. The J gene is TRBJ1-3, the V gene TRBV4-2; TRBD1 agrees at 7 bases. J lost 4 bases, V lost 4 bases, and 4 bases had no gene match. The CDR3 has 14 residues. The V gene's germline CDR1 is LGHNA and CDR2 YNFKEQ. CDR3 sequence: CASSPRGQGNTIYF. The DNA read from the CDR3 is TGTGCCAGCAGCCCGCGGGGACAGGGAAACACC.

This clone occurred many times. With the read ending 3 residues before the CDR3 end, the germline J gene is used to fill in that end. The genes are TRBV5-1 and TRBJ2-2; no clear D gene. Trimming cost V 0 bases and J 3 bases, with 15 bases left between them. CDR1 is SGHRS, CDR2 YFSETQ, per germline. There are 17 residues in the CDR3. This CDR3 reads CASSLEAIASDTGELFF. The sequenced CDR3 bases are TGCGCCAGCAGCTTGGAAGCAATAGCTTCCGACACCGGGGAG.

This clone was observed at least ten times. From the germline J gene comes the end of the CDR3, since the read stops 3 residues before it. The V and J genes are TRBV12-5 and TRBJ2-2; 7 positions agree with TRBD1. V was clipped by 4 bases and J by 5 bases; unmatched bases: 4. The CDR3 totals 14 residues. Germline CDR1 is LGHNT and CDR2 is FRNRAP. This chain's CDR3 is CASGSPQGTGELFF. The part of the CDR3 DNA that was read is TGTGCTAGTGGTTCGCCACAGGGGACCGGGGAG. The whole variable domain, filled in from reference TRBV12-5 and TRBJ2-2, reads DARVTQTPRHKVTEMGQEVTMRCQPILGHNTVFWYRQTMMQGLELLAYFRNRAPLDDSGMPKDRFSAEMPDATLATLKIQPSEPRDSAVYFCASGSPQGTGELFFGEGSRLTVL.

This clone was picked up many times. The CDR3 extends 3 residues past the end of the read, so its final part is completed from the germline J gene. The chain carries TRBV29-1 and TRBJ1-1; 7 bases line up with TRBD1. Germline loops: CDR1 SQVTM, CDR2 ANQGSEA. The junction had 6 bases not matched to a gene; V was cut back by 7 bases and J by 1 base. The CDR3 contains 13 residues. The sequenced CDR3 bases are TGCAGCGCGAGTCAGGGGGAGAACACTGAA. It is translated as CSASQGENTE. The whole CDR3 protein is CSASQGENTEAFF.

This clone has ten or more counts. The CDR3 end falls 3 residues outside the read, so it is completed with the germline J gene. The rearrangement joins TRBV20-1 to TRBJ1-1; 8 positions agree with TRBD1. The CDR3 has 15 residues. Per the germline V gene, CDR1 is DFQATT and CDR2 is SNEGSKA (reference sequence). The junction had 9 bases not matched to a gene; V was cut back by 6 bases and J by 0 bases. CDR3 sequence: CSARKGQVLNTEAFF. The CDR3 DNA, read in part, is TGCAGTGCAAGAAAGGGACAGGTTTTGAACACTGAA.

Many counts were recorded for this clone. Read data end 3 residues before the CDR3 end; the end is taken from the germline J gene. The V call is TRBV19, the J call TRBJ2-5, with a weak D call TRBD2 (5 bases). This CDR3 is 14 amino acids long. Trimming shortened V by 1 base and J by 5 bases, and 11 bases separated the two germline ends. Germline V gives CDR1 LNHDA, CDR2 SQIVND (reference sequence). The CDR3 sequence: CASSIGSGEETQYF. The CDR3 bases that were read are TGTGCCAGTAGTATAGGGTCCGGGGAGGAGACC.

This clone was detected many times. The read finishes 3 residues shy of the CDR3 end, and the germline J gene is used to complete it. This chain connects TRBV10-3 to TRBJ2-3; D is uncertain. Germline CDR1 reads ENHRY; CDR2 reads SYGVKD. The V end lost 7 bases, the J end lost 0 bases, and 14 bases lay between the germline ends. This CDR3 comprises 15 residues. The CDR3 loop reads CAITDSTFSTDTQYF. Partial CDR3 DNA: TGTGCCATCACGGATAGCACTTTTAGCACAGATACG.

This clone has at least ten counts. Read data end 3 residues before the CDR3 end; the end is taken from the germline J gene. The chain couples TRBV19 to TRBJ1-2, with 9 bases identical to TRBD1. Trimming removed 6 bases from V and 6 bases from J; junction bases left unmatched: 5. Germline V gene sequence: CDR1 LNHDA, CDR2 SQIVND (reference sequence). The CDR3 is 13 amino acids. Here the CDR3 reads CASRGYRGHGYTF. The sequenced part of the CDR3 DNA is TGTGCCAGTAGGGGATACAGGGGGCATGGC.

There are many counts of this clone. Sequencing ends 3 residues short of the CDR3 end; the germline J gene provides the rest. The rearrangement links TRBV20-1 to TRBJ2-1; TRBD2 matches 8 bases. V trimming: 3 bases; J trimming: 5 bases; junction bases outside the gene matches: 12. This CDR3 comprises 16 residues. Per germline, CDR1 DFQATT and CDR2 SNEGSKA (reference sequence). The CDR3 spells CSASPSLGGRHNEQFF. CDR3 DNA (partial): TGCAGTGCTAGCCCATCGCTGGGCGGGAGGCACAATGAG.

This clone was detected ten times or more. The read stops 3 residues short of the end of the CDR3; the missing end is completed from the germline J gene. The chain couples TRBV2 to TRBJ2-7; 8 nucleotides align to TRBD2. CDR3 length equals 14 residues. Germline V CDR1 and CDR2: SNHLY, FYNNEI. With 6 bases clipped from V and 2 bases from J, the junction kept 6 bases outside the gene matches. The sequenced part of the CDR3 DNA is TGTGCCAGCAGGTCCGGGACTAGAGCCTACGAG. Its translation is CASRSGTRAYE. The whole CDR3 protein reads CASRSGTRAYEQYF.

This clone came up many times. The read ends 3 residues before the CDR3 terminus; that terminus is restored from the germline J gene. V gene TRBV6-1 combines with J gene TRBJ1-2; D remains ambiguous. The CDR3 is 14 amino acids. The V and J ends lost 0 bases and 3 bases respectively, with 8 bases between them. CDR1 is MNHNS and CDR2 is SASEGT in the germline V gene. The CDR3 DNA, read in part, is TGTGCCAGCAGTGAAGCATCCCAGTACTATGGC. Its translation is CASSEASQYYG. The CDR3 reads in full as CASSEASQYYGYTF.

In this sample, this clone turned up a few times. The read stops 3 residues short of the end of the CDR3; the missing end is completed from the germline J gene. The chain uses TRBV18 and TRBJ2-7, with 11 bases matching TRBD2. The CDR3 runs to 17 residues. V dropped 2 bases and J dropped 0; count of bases not matched to a gene: 6. Per germline, CDR1 KGHSH and CDR2 LQKENI. CDR3 DNA, as far as it was read: TGTGCCAGCTCACCATTAGCGGGAGGGGTGAGCTCCTACGAG. This gives the protein CASSPLAGGVSSYE. The entire CDR3 protein reads CASSPLAGGVSSYEQYF.

In its sample, this clone was seen many times. The read gets to within 3 residues of the CDR3 end, and the germline J gene fills in the rest. The chain employs TRBV30 and TRBJ1-1; 10 nucleotides agree with TRBD1. Germline V CDR1 and CDR2: GTSNPN, SVGIG (reference sequence). This CDR3 region has 11 residues. CDR3 protein: CALTGGNKAFF. The DNA read from the CDR3 is TGTGCCTTGACAGGGGGCAATAAA.

This clone was seen repeatedly, ten times or more. The read gets to within 3 residues of the CDR3 end, and the germline J gene fills in the rest. V usage is TRBV5-1 and J usage is TRBJ1-4; D possibly corresponds to TRBD1 (5 bases). Germline-derived CDR1 and CDR2 are SGHRS and YFSETQ. Deletions cut 4 bases from V and 7 bases from J, with 20 bases between. The CDR3 is 16 residues long. CDR3 DNA (partial): TGCGCCAGCAGCACCGGGACGGCCCAAGCGGGTGAAAAA. It translates to CASSTGTAQAGEK. The full CDR3 protein is CASSTGTAQAGEKLFF.